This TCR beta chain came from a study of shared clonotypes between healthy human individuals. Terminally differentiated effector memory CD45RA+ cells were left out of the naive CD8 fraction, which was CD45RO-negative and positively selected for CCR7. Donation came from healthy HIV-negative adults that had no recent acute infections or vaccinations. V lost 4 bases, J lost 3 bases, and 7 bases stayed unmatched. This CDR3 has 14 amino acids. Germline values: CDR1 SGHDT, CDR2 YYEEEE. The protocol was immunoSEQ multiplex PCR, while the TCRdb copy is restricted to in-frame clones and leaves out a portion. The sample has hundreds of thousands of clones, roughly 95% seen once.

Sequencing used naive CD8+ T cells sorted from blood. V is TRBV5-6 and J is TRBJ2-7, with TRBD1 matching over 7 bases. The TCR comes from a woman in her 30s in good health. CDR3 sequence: CASSIGQALYEQYF. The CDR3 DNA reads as TGTGCCAGCAGCATAGGACAGGCGCTCTACGAGCAGTACTTC.